This is a list of T cell receptor beta chains from one sample in a study of cytomegalovirus exposure and HLA in healthy donors. The data were produced by immunoSEQ multiplex PCR, yet TCRdb's version contains in-frame clones alone and is incomplete. The repertoire holds about 90,000 clones, approximately 70% seen once, with around 1.9% in the top ten. Source material: PBMCs. The receptors come from a man aged 25-45 years in good health and CMV-seronegative. Each CDR3 is given with its conserved first and last residue. The D gene is left open where the match is weak. Size tells how often a clone was seen (once, few, many) or the class of an expanded clone, and some rows leave it out.

d_call j_call v_call clone_size cdr3_nt cdr3_aa
NA TRBJ1-6 TRBV19 NA TGTGCCAGTAACGTCCAGGCAGGAAATTCACCCCTCCACTTT CASNVQAGNSPLHF
TRBD1 TRBJ2-1 TRBV9 few TGTGCCAGCAGCGTAGGCGGACAGGCGTACAATGAGCAGTTCTTC CASSVGGQAYNEQFF
TRBD1 TRBJ1-5 TRBV30 NA TGTGCCTGGGCCGGGAGGGGGCAAAGGCAGCCCCAGCATTTT CAWAGRGQRQPQHF
NA TRBJ1-1 TRBV25-1 NA TGTGCCAGCAGTCCCAGGACAGTAAACACTGAAGCTTTCTTT CASSPRTVNTEAFF
TRBD2 TRBJ2-5 TRBV5-1 NA TGCGCCAGCAGCCGACTAGCGGGTTACCAAGAGACCCAGTACTTC CASSRLAGYQETQYF
NA TRBJ1-1 TRBV5-1 NA TGCGCCAGCAGCTTGGTAGCTAGCGGCCCTGAAGCTTTCTTT CASSLVASGPEAFF
NA TRBJ2-6 TRBV27 NA TGTGCCAGCAGTCTGGGTGGGCTGTTGGGGGCCAACGTCCTGACTTTC CASSLGGLLGANVLTF
NA TRBJ2-1 TRBV27 NA TGTGCCAGCAGTCCCGGGACACCTTACAATGAGCAGTTCTTC CASSPGTPYNEQFF
TRBD1 TRBJ2-7 TRBV4-1 NA TGCGCCAGCAGCTTCCCGGGACAGGGGTTCCACGAGCAGTACTTC CASSFPGQGFHEQYF
TRBD1 TRBJ1-1 TRBV27 NA TGTGCCAGCAACCCTCAGGGGGGAAGGACTGAAGCTTTCTTT CASNPQGGRTEAFF
NA TRBJ2-7 TRBV28 NA TGTGCCAGCAGTTTGTCTCGTCAGTCCAGCGAGCAGTACTTC CASSLSRQSSEQYF
NA TRBJ1-5 TRBV10-1 NA TGCGCCAGGAAAACAGGAGGCAATCAGCCCCAGCATTTT CARKTGGNQPQHF
TRBD2 TRBJ2-3 TRBV4-1 NA TGCGCCAGCAGCCTACCGGGACTAGCGGCGTTCACAGATACGCAGTATTTT CASSLPGLAAFTDTQYF
NA TRBJ1-2 TRBV2 NA TGTGCCAGCAAGGAATCGCGACAGCCGCCCCACTATGGCTACACCTTC CASKESRQPPHYGYTF
NA TRBJ1-3 TRBV27 NA TGTGCCAGCAGTTTATCAGGGGGTAGTGGAAACACCATATATTTT CASSLSGGSGNTIYF
NA TRBJ1-1 TRBV19 NA TGTGCCAGTCGGAAAGGGACTTCGAACACTGAAGCTTTCTTT CASRKGTSNTEAFF
TRBD1 TRBJ2-6 TRBV4-1 NA TGCGCCAGCAGCCGAGAGGGGACAGGGGGCGCTGGGGCCAACGTCCTGACTTTC CASSREGTGGAGANVLTF
TRBD1 TRBJ1-4 TRBV4-3 few TGCGCCAGCAGCCAATCCGGGACAGAGGATGAAAAACTGTTTTTT CASSQSGTEDEKLFF
NA TRBJ2-7 TRBV6-1 NA TGTGCCAGCAGTGAAGGTTTGACAGCCTACGAGCAGTACTTC CASSEGLTAYEQYF
NA TRBJ1-1 TRBV5-1 NA TGCGCCAGCAGCCCCGAAGAGGGACTAAACACTGAAGCTTTCTTT CASSPEEGLNTEAFF
NA TRBJ2-2 TRBV6-6 few TGTGCCAGCAGTTGGACAGCCGGGGAGCTGTTTTTT CASSWTAGELFF
NA TRBJ2-5 TRBV11-2 NA TGTGCCAGCAGCTTAGATCTGTGGGGGCAAGTGGAAGAGACCCAGTACTTC CASSLDLWGQVEETQYF
NA TRBJ2-7 TRBV6-5 once TGTGCCAGCAGTTACGCGAGCCCGCGGAGCTCCTACGAGCAGTACTTC CASSYASPRSSYEQYF
TRBD1 TRBJ2-7 TRBV29-1 NA TGCAGCGCCCAAAATCCGGGACAGAGCTCCTACGAGCAGTACTTC CSAQNPGQSSYEQYF
TRBD1 TRBJ1-6 TRBV18 once TGTGCCAGCTCACCACGCTCTACCGAGACAGGGGGCGCTTATAATTCACCCCTCCACTTT CASSPRSTETGGAYNSPLHF
NA TRBJ2-1 TRBV27 few TGTGCCAGCAGCCCACTTACTAGGGTGATTAACAATGAGCAGTTCTTC CASSPLTRVINNEQFF
NA TRBJ2-3 TRBV14 NA TGTGCCAGCAGCCCTACGGTTAGCACAGATACGCAGTATTTT CASSPTVSTDTQYF